This passage covers 29 T cell receptor beta chains from one sample sequenced in a study of CD8 T cells in ankylosing spondylitis. General study points: Ankylosing spondylitis blood appeared to carry a characteristic TCR beta motif of several highly homologous variants.

TCRdb reanalysed the 5' RACE reads using MiXCR and keeps one entry per CDR3 protein. The profile shows more than 600,000 distinct CDR3 sequences, 19% of them singletons. These receptors have no identified antigens. Material for sequencing was blood, either unsorted or a sorted T cell fraction (not recorded which). The receptors come from a male donor with ankylosing spondylitis.

This clonotype was counted a few times. J is TRBJ2-3 and V is TRBV25-1; possibly TRBD1 for D (5 bases). This CDR3 is 14 amino acids long. V was trimmed by 1 base and J by 2 bases, leaving 7 bases between them. Germline V gene sequence: CDR1 MGHDK, CDR2 SYGVNS. CDR3 region: CASSEWGLTDTQYF. The DNA of the CDR3 is TGTGCCAGCAGTGAATGGGGCCTCACAGATACGCAGTATTTT. The full variable domain, completed using reference TRBV25-1 and TRBJ2-3, is EADIYQTPRYLVIGTGKKITLECSQTMGHDKMYWYQQDPGMELHLIHYSYGVNSTEKGDLSSESTVSRIRTEHFPLTLESARPSHTSQYLCASSEWGLTDTQYFGPGTRLTVL.

The chain couples TRBV20-1 to TRBJ2-3; tentative D call: TRBD2 (6 bases). CDR3 length: 17 residues. Germline V gene sequence: CDR1 DFQATT, CDR2 SNEGSKA (reference sequence). V was trimmed by 3 bases and J by 4 bases, leaving 23 bases between them. CDR3 coding DNA: TGCAGTGCTAGGGGTTTTAGCGGCCCCAAGGGCCCAGATACGCAGTATTTT. Translation: CSARGFSGPKGPDTQYF.

The rearrangement uses TRBV12-3 or TRBV12-4 and TRBJ2-1, with TRBD2 matching 9 bases. After removal of 5 bases from V and 0 bases from J, the junction contained 14 bases not matched to a gene. The CDR3 contains 19 residues. This chain's CDR3 is CASSGGGLAGLRSYNEQFF. DNA of the CDR3: TGTGCCAGCAGTGGAGGGGGGCTAGCGGGGCTACGCTCCTACAATGAGCAGTTCTTC.

Only a few counts were recorded for this clonotype. The gene calls are TRBV7-3 and TRBJ2-3; TRBD2 agrees at 9 bases. Germline V CDR1 and CDR2: SGHTA, FQGTGA. The length of the CDR3 is 14 residues. The J segment lost 4 bases and the V segment lost 4 bases, leaving 3 bases of the junction unmatched. CDR3 amino acids: CASSSGLASDTQYF. DNA for the CDR3: TGTGCCAGCAGCTCCGGACTAGCGTCAGATACGCAGTATTTT.

CDR3 coding DNA: TGTGCCACTGTAGCGGGGGCCCTACTGAGCTCCTACAATGAGCAGTTCTTC. Its translation is CATVAGALLSSYNEQFF. The chain is built from TRBV10-3 and TRBJ2-1; 9 nucleotides align to TRBD2. CDR1 and CDR2 (germline): ENHRY, SYGVKD. Germline trimming cut 10 bases from V and 0 bases from J; bases unmatched to any gene: 13. This CDR3 spans 17 amino acids.

This rearrangement joins TRBV2 to TRBJ1-1; D gene unclear. This CDR3 is 15 amino acids long. Germline values: CDR1 SNHLY, CDR2 FYNNEI. Trimming removed 0 bases at V and 4 bases at J, with 12 bases between. As DNA, the CDR3 is TGTGCCAGCAGTGAAGCGCGGGGAAGGAGCACTGAAGCTTTCTTT. Protein: CASSEARGRSTEAFF.

This clonotype was counted between two and nine times. The V and J genes are TRBV5-1 and TRBJ2-2; 7 nucleotides line up with TRBD2. Germline CDR1 SGHRS, CDR2 YFSETQ. CDR3 length equals 16 residues. Trimming removed 0 bases from V and 1 base from J; junction bases left unmatched: 3. The CDR3 loop reads CASSLEAGENTGELFF. Here the CDR3 DNA reads TGCGCCAGCAGCTTGGAGGCGGGGGAGAACACCGGGGAGCTGTTTTTT.

In this sample, this clonotype turned up a few times. This chain connects TRBV20-1 to TRBJ2-5; TRBD2 agrees at 10 bases. Per the germline V gene, CDR1 is DFQATT and CDR2 is SNEGSKA (reference sequence). This CDR3 contains 16 residues. Germline trimming cut 1 base from V and 1 base from J; bases unmatched to any gene: 6. The CDR3 DNA sequence: TGCAGTGCTAGAGGTTCTAGCGGGGGATTCCAAGAGACCCAGTACTTC. Translated: CSARGSSGGFQETQYF.

This clonotype was seen many times. V usage is TRBV20-1 and J usage is TRBJ1-1, with D perhaps matching TRBD1 (5 bases). Trimming stripped 0 bases from V and 0 bases from J, with 11 bases between. The CDR3 extends over 15 amino acids. Germline CDR1 and CDR2: DFQATT and SNEGSKA (reference sequence). The DNA for the CDR3 is TGCAGTGCTAGAGATATGGCAGGGATGAACACTGAAGCTTTCTTT. Protein sequence: CSARDMAGMNTEAFF.

This clonotype was recorded at least ten times. The chain has TRBV20-1 and TRBJ1-6, with 9 nucleotides matching TRBD1. Germline V gene sequence: CDR1 DFQATT, CDR2 SNEGSKA (reference sequence). J lost 10 bases, V lost 3 bases, and 13 bases had no gene match. This CDR3 is 16 amino acids long. The CDR3: CSASRFDRGKSSPLHF. CDR3 nucleotides: TGCAGTGCTAGCCGATTCGACAGGGGGAAGAGCTCACCCCTCCACTTT.

This clonotype has a handful of counts. The gene calls are TRBV20-1 and TRBJ1-2; 7 bases line up with TRBD1. Germline CDR1 DFQATT, CDR2 SNEGSKA (reference sequence). V gave up 5 bases and J gave up 4 bases; unmatched junction bases: 7. The CDR3 is 13 residues long. The CDR3 nucleotides read TGCAGTGCTGGCCTCAGGGGGGGCTATGGCTACACCTTC. This translates into CSAGLRGGYGYTF.

V usage is TRBV20-1 and J usage is TRBJ1-6; D gene ambiguous. V lost 5 bases and J lost 6, with 14 bases in between. The CDR3 loop spans 14 amino acids. Germline loops: CDR1 DFQATT, CDR2 SNEGSKA (reference sequence). CDR3 loop: CSARALGSNSPLHF. The CDR3 coding sequence is TGCAGTGCTCGGGCTCTTGGCTCTAATTCACCCCTCCACTTT.

V and J are TRBV2 and TRBJ2-7; 10 bases are shared with TRBD2. Germline CDR1 reads SNHLY; CDR2 reads FYNNEI. The length of the CDR3 is 14 residues. Trimming at V came to 10 bases and at J to 5 bases, leaving 11 bases not matched to a gene. CDR3 nucleotides: TGTGCCACCAAAAAAGCCGGGACTAGCGACGAGCAGTACTTC. It codes for CATKKAGTSDEQYF.

This clonotype was found many times. The chain has TRBV2 and TRBJ2-1; D may be TRBD1 (6 bases). The CDR3 covers 12 residues. Germline V gene sequence: CDR1 SNHLY, CDR2 FYNNEI. V was cut by 1 base and J by 13 bases, with 11 bases left in between. DNA for the CDR3: TGTGCCAGCAGTGAAGGGGGCAGGGGACAGTTCTTC. This sequence encodes CASSEGGRGQFF.

This clonotype was detected only a few times. This sequence joins TRBV24-1 and TRBJ2-1; tentatively, D is TRBD1 or TRBD2 (5 bases each). Germline assignment: CDR1 KGHDR and CDR2 SFDVKD. The CDR3 contains 16 residues. Trimming left V 5 bases short and J 0 bases short, with 13 bases between. This CDR3 is CATSARRGSSYNEQFF. CDR3 in DNA: TGTGCCACCAGTGCCCGACGGGGCAGCTCCTACAATGAGCAGTTCTTC.

This clonotype was observed a handful of times. The CDR3 region is CASSQAKRGTGDGSPLHF. The CDR3 nucleotides are TGTGCCAGCAGCCAAGCCAAGCGCGGGACAGGGGATGGATCACCCCTCCACTTT. V is TRBV3-1 and J is TRBJ1-6, with 10 bases lining up with TRBD1. Losses at the gene ends were 1 base for V and 10 bases for J; bases not matched to a gene: 13. CDR1 is LGHDT and CDR2 is YNNKEL in the germline V gene (reference sequence). The CDR3 sequence is 18 residues long. Based on the CDR3 plus reference TRBV3-1 and TRBJ1-6, the full variable domain is DTAVSQTPKYLVTQMGNDKSIKCEQNLGHDTMYWYKQDSKKFLKIMFSYNNKELIINETVPNRFSPKSPDKAHLNLHINSLELGDSAVYFCASSQAKRGTGDGSPLHFGNGTRLTVT.

Only a few counts were recorded for this clonotype. The chain carries TRBV12-3 or TRBV12-4 and TRBJ1-2; possible D gene TRBD1, 6 bases. The length of the CDR3 is 14 residues. The germline V and J ends were trimmed by 0 bases and 3 bases, with 8 bases remaining between them. CDR3 nucleotide sequence: TGTGCCAGCAGTTTAGCAGGGACATACTATGGCTACACCTTC. As protein: CASSLAGTYYGYTF.

This clonotype was counted ten times or more. This rearrangement joins TRBV12-3 or TRBV12-4 to TRBJ2-5; D not resolved. Deletions cut 1 base from V and 1 base from J, with 7 bases between. CDR3 size: 14 residues. The CDR3 sequence is CASSLDSIQETQYF. In DNA, the CDR3 is TGTGCCAGCAGTTTAGACAGCATCCAAGAGACCCAGTACTTC.

This clonotype was detected many times. The CDR3 protein is CSVERGTGTDEQYF. CDR3 sequence (DNA): TGCAGCGTCGAAAGAGGGACAGGGACCGACGAGCAGTACTTC. The chain uses TRBV29-1 and TRBJ2-7, with TRBD1 matching 9 bases. The V and J ends lost 6 bases and 5 bases, in that order; junction bases with no gene match: 11. The CDR3 totals 14 residues. CDR1 SQVTM and CDR2 ANQGSEA come from the germline V gene.

The genes are TRBV28 and TRBJ2-7; 7 bases agree with TRBD2. The CDR3 has 13 amino acids. Trimming took 4 bases from V and 5 from J; bases not matched to a gene: 5. The germline V gene encodes CDR1 MDHEN and CDR2 SYDVKM. This chain's CDR3 is CASSWSGTHEQYF. Written as DNA, the CDR3 is TGTGCCAGCAGTTGGAGCGGGACCCACGAGCAGTACTTC.

This chain connects TRBV20-1 to TRBJ2-7; no definite D call. The CDR3 contains 14 residues. CDR1 and CDR2 (germline): DFQATT, SNEGSKA (reference sequence). Trimming cost V 6 bases and J 0 bases, with 15 bases left between them. CDR3 sequence (DNA): TGCAGTGCCGGCGACTCATTGAGCTCCTACGAGCAGTACTTC. This translates into CSAGDSLSSYEQYF.

This chain joins TRBV9 and TRBJ1-2, with a weak D call TRBD1 (6 bases). The germline gives CDR1 SGDLS, CDR2 YYNGEE. With 3 bases removed from V and 8 bases from J, the gap between germline ends came to 17 bases. CDR3 length equals 14 residues. CDR3 bases: TGTGCCAGCAGCGCGAGGGGGGGTCCCGGCGGCTACACCTTC. This codes for CASSARGGPGGYTF.

This clonotype was recorded a few times. This chain links TRBV12-3 or TRBV12-4 with TRBJ1-2; D not certain. The germline V and J ends were trimmed by 5 bases and 1 base, with 11 bases remaining between them. This CDR3 is built from 14 residues. In nucleotides, the CDR3 is TGTGCCAGCAGTGCCCTGACACGTAACTATGGCTACACCTTC. Translation gives CASSALTRNYGYTF.

This rearrangement joins TRBV7-9 to TRBJ2-7; 7 nucleotides align to TRBD2. CDR3 size: 14 residues. The junction had 10 bases not matched to a gene; V was cut back by 8 bases and J by 3 bases. Germline loops: CDR1 SEHNR, CDR2 FQNEAQ (reference sequence). The CDR3 loop reads CASGYSGDHYEQYF. The CDR3 nucleotides are TGTGCCAGCGGATACAGCGGGGACCACTACGAGCAGTACTTC.

In its sample, this clonotype was seen many times. CDR3 sequence (DNA): TGTGCCAGCAGTCCCACCTACGAGCAGTACTTC. Protein: CASSPTYEQYF. The rearrangement uses TRBV7-9 and TRBJ2-7, with no clear D. Per the germline V gene, CDR1 is SEHNR and CDR2 is FQNEAQ (reference sequence). CDR3 length equals 11 residues. Trimming shortened V by 6 bases and J by 2 bases, and 5 bases separated the two germline ends.

V usage is TRBV4-1 and J usage is TRBJ1-4; D is undetermined. The CDR3 covers 15 residues. Germline V gene lookup returns CDR1 MGHRA and CDR2 YSYEKL. V was shortened by 1 base and J by 3 bases, with 9 bases between the two germline ends. The CDR3 is CASSQVGPPNEKLFF. CDR3 coding DNA: TGCGCCAGCAGCCAAGTTGGACCCCCTAATGAAAAACTGTTTTTT.

This clonotype was picked up a small number of times. This chain links TRBV29-1 with TRBJ1-1; a weak D match, TRBD1 (5 bases). The germline V and J ends were trimmed by 8 bases and 7 bases, with 14 bases remaining between them. The CDR3 sequence is 11 residues long. Germline V gives CDR1 SQVTM, CDR2 ANQGSEA. The CDR3 sequence: CSPPRGGEAFF. The CDR3 DNA is TGCAGCCCGCCTCGGGGGGGTGAAGCTTTCTTT. The whole variable domain, remainder taken from reference TRBV29-1 and TRBJ1-1, is SAVISQKPSRDICQRGTSLTIQCQVDSQVTMMFWYRQQPGQSLTLIATANQGSEATYESGFVIDKFPISRPNLTFSTLTVSNMSPEDSSIYLCSPPRGGEAFFGQGTRLTVV.

This clonotype was recorded many times. The chain is built from TRBV29-1 and TRBJ2-3; D call uncertain. Germline CDR1 and CDR2: SQVTM and ANQGSEA. The germline V and J ends were trimmed by 1 base and 0 bases, with 5 bases remaining between them. The CDR3 is 13 residues long. CDR3 nucleotide sequence: TGCAGCGTTGAAGGTGTTAGCACAGATACGCAGTATTTT. Translation gives CSVEGVSTDTQYF.

There are a few counts of this clonotype. The V call is TRBV29-1, the J call TRBJ1-1; D is ambiguous. Germline V gives CDR1 SQVTM, CDR2 ANQGSEA. The CDR3 totals 16 residues. The ends were cut back, 1 base at V and 5 bases at J, with 20 bases in the middle. The CDR3 sequence is CSVEAAKGYAWTEAFF. The CDR3 DNA sequence: TGCAGCGTTGAAGCCGCAAAAGGGTATGCGTGGACTGAAGCTTTCTTT.